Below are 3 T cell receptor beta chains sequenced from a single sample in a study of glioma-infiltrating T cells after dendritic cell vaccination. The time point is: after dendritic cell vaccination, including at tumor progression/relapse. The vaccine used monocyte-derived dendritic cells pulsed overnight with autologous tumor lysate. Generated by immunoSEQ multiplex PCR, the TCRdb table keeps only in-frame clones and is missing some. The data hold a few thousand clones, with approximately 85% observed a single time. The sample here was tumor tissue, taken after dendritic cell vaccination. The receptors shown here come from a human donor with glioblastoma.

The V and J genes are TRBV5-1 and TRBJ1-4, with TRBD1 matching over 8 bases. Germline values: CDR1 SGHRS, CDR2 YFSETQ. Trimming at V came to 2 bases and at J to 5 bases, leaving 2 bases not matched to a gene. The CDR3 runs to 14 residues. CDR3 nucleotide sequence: TGCGCCAGCAGCTTCAGGGGGCAAAATGAAAAACTGTTTTTT. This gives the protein CASSFRGQNEKLFF.

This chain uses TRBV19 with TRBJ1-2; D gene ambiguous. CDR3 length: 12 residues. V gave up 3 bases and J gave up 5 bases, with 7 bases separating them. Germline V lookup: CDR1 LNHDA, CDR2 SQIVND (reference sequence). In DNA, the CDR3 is TGTGCCAGTAGTATCTACGGTTATGGCTACACCTTC. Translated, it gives CASSIYGYGYTF.

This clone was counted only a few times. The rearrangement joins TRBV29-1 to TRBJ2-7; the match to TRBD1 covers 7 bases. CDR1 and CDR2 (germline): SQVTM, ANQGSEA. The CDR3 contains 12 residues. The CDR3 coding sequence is TGCAGTGTGGGGGACAGATACTACGAGCAGTACTTC. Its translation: CSVGDRYYEQYF.